The entry below gives a single T cell receptor (beta chain) sequence along with its context. The sample originates from a study of blood T cell repertoires in COVID-19. At the level of the study: Samples representing acute and convalescent COVID-19 were sourced from the United States, Italy and Spain. Nucleic acid was either cDNA or gDNA, and it came from T cells, B-cell-depleted T cells, or PBMCs.

The CDR3 is 15 residues long. Germline CDR1 SEHNR, CDR2 FQNEAQ (reference sequence). The V end was cut by 4 bases, the J end by 0 bases, with 10 bases between. Original methodology: Estimation of nucleated cell counts relied on the amplification of reference gene primers. TCRdb's table, derived via immunoSEQ multiplex PCR, lists solely in-frame clones and lacks some. V, J and clone size were drawn from that table, and D and trimming were deduced from the DNA. The profile shows tens of thousands of clones, around four fifths of them singletons. V and J are TRBV7-9 and TRBJ2-1; the D gene is possibly TRBD2 (5 bases). The clonotype originates from a man aged 65 to 85 with acute or convalescent COVID-19. Sequences were obtained from peripheral blood. In DNA form, the CDR3 reads TGTGCCAGCAGCTCGGAGCGGATCTCCTACAATGAGCAGTTCTTC. It encodes CASSSERISYNEQFF.